The 28 T cell receptor beta chains below all came from one sample that was sequenced in a study of blood T cell repertoires in COVID-19. Some clones are missing from TCRdb's copy, which holds only in-frame ones; the method was immunoSEQ multiplex PCR. The sample consists of about 350,000 clones, around 87% of them appearing once. Material: PBMCs or T cells enriched from blood (not recorded which). These receptors came from a young woman who had recovered from COVID-19.

This clone was detected only a few times. The rearrangement uses TRBV2 and TRBJ1-5, with D uncertain. Looked up from germline, CDR1 is SNHLY and CDR2 is FYNNEI. Trimming took off 6 bases at V and 0 bases at J, with 12 bases between the two ends. The CDR3 sequence is 15 residues long. The CDR3 region has the DNA TGTGCCAGCAGGCAGGAGGATGCTAGCAATCAGCCCCAGCATTTT. Protein: CASRQEDASNQPQHF.

The CDR3 loop reads CASSSTGLDTEAFF. As DNA, the CDR3 is TGCGCCAGCAGTTCGACAGGGTTGGACACTGAAGCTTTCTTT. The chain has TRBV10-2 and TRBJ1-1, with TRBD1 matching 7 bases. This CDR3 has 14 amino acids. Germline values: CDR1 WSHSY, CDR2 SAAADI. V lost 5 bases, J lost 3 bases, and 6 bases stayed unmatched.

The chain joins TRBV5-3 to TRBJ1-5; 9 bases map to TRBD1. TRBV5-3 is labeled an ORF, and its function is uncertain. The CDR3 extends over 15 amino acids. J lost 8 bases, V lost 3 bases, and 9 bases had no gene match. The CDR3: CARSSSGTGIKPQHF. Here the CDR3 DNA reads TGTGCCAGAAGCTCCTCCGGGACAGGGATTAAGCCCCAGCATTTT.

The V gene is TRBV2, the J gene TRBJ1-6, with D perhaps matching TRBD1 (5 bases). With 6 bases removed from V and 7 bases from J, the gap between germline ends came to 19 bases. The germline V gene has CDR1 SNHLY and CDR2 FYNNEI. CDR3 size: 16 residues. The CDR3 here is CASSLYGTGGNSPLHF. In DNA form, the CDR3 reads TGTGCCAGCAGCCTCTACGGGACTGGAGGAAATTCACCCCTCCACTTT.

The rearrangement uses TRBV4-1 and TRBJ2-7; D is uncertain. V was cut by 1 base and J by 6 bases, with 10 bases left in between. The CDR3 sequence is 13 residues long. Germline lookup yields CDR1 MGHRA and CDR2 YSYEKL. For the CDR3, the DNA is TGCGCCAGCAGCCAAGCTATGGGCGCCGAGCAGTACTTC. It encodes CASSQAMGAEQYF.

This clone was seen more than once but under ten times. The rearrangement uses TRBV7-3 and TRBJ1-3; D gene unclear. With 4 bases removed from V and 7 bases from J, the gap between germline ends came to 11 bases. CDR3 size: 13 residues. Germline CDR1 reads SGHTA; CDR2 reads FQGTGA. As DNA, the CDR3 is TGTGCCAGCAGCTCTAACGCCGCGAACACCATATATTTT. Amino acids: CASSSNAANTIYF.

The CDR3 DNA reads as TGTGCCAGCAGTGAATCCGGTCCGTACGAGCAGTACTTC. Its translation is CASSESGPYEQYF. The V and J genes are TRBV6-1 and TRBJ2-7, with no clear D. V lost 2 bases and J 4 bases, leaving 9 bases between the germline ends. The CDR3 length is 13 residues. Per the germline V gene, CDR1 is MNHNS and CDR2 is SASEGT.

The chain uses TRBV7-8 and TRBJ1-2, with 9 bases that match TRBD1. This CDR3 has 13 residues. Germline trimming cut 4 bases from V and 7 bases from J; bases unmatched to any gene: 4. Germline CDR1 SGHVS, CDR2 FQNEAQ. CDR3 DNA: TGTGCCAGCAGCTCAACAGGGGGCGGTGGCTACACCTTC. This gives the protein CASSSTGGGGYTF.

The rearrangement links TRBV19 to TRBJ1-6, with D possibly being TRBD1 (6 bases). The ends were cut back, 5 bases at V and 7 bases at J, with 12 bases in the middle. This CDR3 has 14 residues. Germline CDR1 is LNHDA and CDR2 is SQIVND (reference sequence). CDR3 DNA: TGTGCCAGTAGTTTACAGGGTGGCAATTCACCCCTCCACTTT. Its protein is CASSLQGGNSPLHF.

The J gene is TRBJ1-1, the V gene TRBV7-8, with TRBD1 matching over 11 bases. Trimming took 5 bases from V and 7 from J; bases not matched to a gene: 3. The germline V gene encodes CDR1 SGHVS and CDR2 FQNEAQ. The CDR3 has 13 amino acids. The CDR3, as DNA: TGTGCCAGCAGCACCGGGACAGGGGGTGAAGCTTTCTTT. It specifies CASSTGTGGEAFF.

The chain is built from TRBV5-1 and TRBJ2-7; 7 nucleotides match TRBD2. V gave up 2 bases and J gave up 5 bases; unmatched junction bases: 4. From germline, CDR1 is SGHRS and CDR2 YFSETQ. This CDR3 is built from 13 residues. CDR3 nucleotide sequence: TGCGCCAGCAGCTTCGCGGGGGTCCACGAGCAGTACTTC. This codes for CASSFAGVHEQYF.

V usage is TRBV9 and J usage is TRBJ2-2; D is unclear. The ends were cut back, 4 bases at V and 6 bases at J, with 7 bases in the middle. Germline CDR1 SGDLS, CDR2 YYNGEE. This CDR3 is built from 12 residues. CDR3 sequence (DNA): TGTGCCAGCAGCCCTCCCGCCGGGGAGCTGTTTTTT. Translating gives CASSPPAGELFF.

Only one count was recorded for this clone. The rearrangement joins TRBV7-9 to TRBJ2-5, with TRBD1 matching over 10 bases. CDR3 length equals 15 residues. Germline trimming cut 5 bases from V and 6 bases from J; bases unmatched to any gene: 9. Germline V gene lookup returns CDR1 SEHNR and CDR2 FQNEAQ (reference sequence). CDR3 residues: CASSGSGTGAQTQYF. The CDR3, as DNA: TGTGCCAGCAGCGGATCCGGGACAGGGGCCCAGACCCAGTACTTC.

The chain has TRBV11-3 and TRBJ2-3; D might be TRBD2 (5 bases). The germline CDR1 and CDR2 sequences are SGHNT and YENEEA. Trimming left V 0 bases short and J 8 bases short, with 12 bases between. The CDR3 is made up of 14 amino acids. CDR3: CASSLERGRGTQYF. The CDR3 DNA sequence: TGTGCCAGCAGCTTAGAGCGAGGACGGGGTACGCAGTATTTT.

V gene TRBV5-8 combines with J gene TRBJ1-1; no firm D call. Germline V gene sequence: CDR1 SGHTS, CDR2 YDEGEE. The V and J ends lost 2 bases and 7 bases respectively, with 12 bases between them. This CDR3 contains 13 residues. This CDR3 reads CASSFDPGGEAFF. In DNA, the CDR3 is TGTGCCAGCAGCTTCGATCCCGGCGGTGAAGCTTTCTTT.

The genes are TRBV18 and TRBJ2-6, with a tentative D call TRBD1 (6 bases). The V and J ends lost 3 bases and 0 bases respectively, with 12 bases between them. CDR3 size: 17 residues. Germline V lookup: CDR1 KGHSH, CDR2 LQKENI. The CDR3 loop is CASSPRQVSSGANVLTF. The CDR3, as DNA: TGTGCCAGCTCACCTCGACAGGTTAGCTCTGGGGCCAACGTCCTGACTTTC.

V and J are TRBV2 and TRBJ2-5, with 8 bases matching TRBD1. Germline trimming cut 7 bases from V and 2 bases from J; bases unmatched to any gene: 6. The CDR3 is 14 residues long. Germline assignment: CDR1 SNHLY and CDR2 FYNNEI. In DNA form, the CDR3 reads TGTGCCAGCACTTCCGGGACAGGTCAAGAGACCCAGTACTTC. It encodes CASTSGTGQETQYF.

V usage is TRBV5-5 and J usage is TRBJ2-7; possible D gene TRBD2, 5 bases. The CDR3 has 13 amino acids. V gave up 3 bases and J gave up 6 bases, with 13 bases separating them. Germline V CDR1 and CDR2: SGHKS, YYEKEE (reference sequence). The CDR3 here is CASSSTWAGEQYF. In nucleotides, the CDR3 is TGTGCCAGCAGCTCCACCTGGGCGGGCGAGCAGTACTTC.

The chain uses TRBV18 and TRBJ2-4, with 11 bases that match TRBD2. Trimming cost V 2 bases and J 1 base; bases outside gene matches: 7. Germline V gives CDR1 KGHSH, CDR2 LQKENI. The CDR3 has 18 residues. CDR3 sequence: CASSPTSGGRGAKNIQYF. DNA of the CDR3: TGTGCCAGCTCACCAACTAGCGGGGGAAGAGGGGCCAAAAACATTCAGTACTTC.

The gene calls are TRBV19 and TRBJ2-1; 9 bases agree with TRBD1. This CDR3 contains 14 residues. V shed 3 bases, J shed 8 bases, and the junction held 5 bases outside the gene matches. CDR1 is LNHDA and CDR2 is SQIVND in the germline V gene (reference sequence). For the CDR3, the DNA is TGTGCCAGTAGTATGGGACAGGGTTTAGATGAGCAGTTCTTC. Translation: CASSMGQGLDEQFF. The full variable domain, rest sourced from reference TRBV19 and TRBJ2-1, is DGGITQSPKYLFRKEGQNVTLSCEQNLNHDAMYWYRQDPGQGLRLIYYSQIVNDFQKGDIAEGYSVSREKKESFPLTVTSAQKNPTAFYLCASSMGQGLDEQFFGPGTRLTVL.

J is TRBJ2-3 and V is TRBV30; TRBD1 matches at 7 bases. With V trimmed by 3 bases and J by 6 bases, 6 bases remained unmatched. This CDR3 comprises 13 residues. The germline V gene encodes CDR1 GTSNPN and CDR2 SVGIG (reference sequence). This CDR3 reads CAWRVTGVDTQYF. The DNA for the CDR3 is TGTGCCTGGAGGGTAACAGGGGTGGATACGCAGTATTTT.

This clone was seen a handful of times. The genes are TRBV14 and TRBJ1-2, with D perhaps TRBD1 (5 bases). Trimming pared 1 base from V and 4 bases from J, leaving 10 bases between. Germline values: CDR1 SGHDN, CDR2 FVKESK. This CDR3 comprises 14 residues. The CDR3 reads CASSQVGTGYGYTF. The CDR3 region has the DNA TGTGCCAGCAGCCAAGTGGGCACAGGCTATGGCTACACCTTC.

The J gene is TRBJ1-6, the V gene TRBV6-6; 8 nucleotides match TRBD1. The V segment lost 5 bases and the J segment 0 bases; nucleotides outside the gene matches: 6. The length of the CDR3 is 17 residues. From germline, CDR1 is MNHNY and CDR2 SVGAGI (reference sequence). The CDR3 DNA is TGTGCCAGCAGTCGGACAGGGTTAAGCTCCTATAATTCACCCCTCCACTTT. Amino acid sequence: CASSRTGLSSYNSPLHF.

The CDR3 DNA reads as TGTGCCAGTAGTGTTGGACAGGGGACGGACACCATATATTTT. This translates into CASSVGQGTDTIYF. The gene calls are TRBV19 and TRBJ1-3, with TRBD1 matching 9 bases. Germline V gene sequence: CDR1 LNHDA, CDR2 SQIVND (reference sequence). The CDR3 runs 14 residues. Trimming cost V 5 bases and J 8 bases; bases outside gene matches: 7.

The chain has TRBV2 and TRBJ2-5; TRBD1 matches 7 bases. Germline trimming cut 10 bases from V and 0 bases from J; bases unmatched to any gene: 8. The CDR3 has 14 amino acids. Germline-derived CDR1 and CDR2 are SNHLY and FYNNEI. The chain's CDR3 is CATTGSRYQETQYF. Here the CDR3 DNA reads TGTGCCACGACAGGGAGCCGGTACCAAGAGACCCAGTACTTC.

The chain carries TRBV5-4 and TRBJ2-2; the D gene is possibly TRBD2 (5 bases). The CDR3 is 15 amino acids. Trimming cost V 4 bases and J 10 bases, with 20 bases left between them. Germline-derived CDR1 and CDR2 are SGHNT and YYREEE (reference sequence). The CDR3 bases are TGTGCCAGCAGCCCGCCCGACCGGGGTCGTGAGGAGCTGTTTTTT. This translates into CASSPPDRGREELFF.

This rearrangement joins TRBV25-1 to TRBJ2-1, with TRBD2 identical over 7 bases. V lost 3 bases to trimming and J lost 6 bases; unmatched junction nucleotides: 8. The germline V gene has CDR1 MGHDK and CDR2 SYGVNS. This CDR3 is 15 amino acids long. The CDR3 reads CASSELGRGVNEQFF. The CDR3 DNA reads as TGTGCCAGCAGTGAGTTAGGCCGGGGGGTCAATGAGCAGTTCTTC.

This CDR3 reads CASRETSTGEAYEQYF. In DNA, the CDR3 is TGTGCCAGCAGGGAGACCTCGACAGGGGAGGCTTACGAGCAGTACTTC. This sequence joins TRBV2 and TRBJ2-7, with 8 bases that match TRBD1. J was trimmed by 4 bases and V by 6 bases; bases with no gene match: 14. The germline V gene encodes CDR1 SNHLY and CDR2 FYNNEI. The length of the CDR3 is 16 residues.